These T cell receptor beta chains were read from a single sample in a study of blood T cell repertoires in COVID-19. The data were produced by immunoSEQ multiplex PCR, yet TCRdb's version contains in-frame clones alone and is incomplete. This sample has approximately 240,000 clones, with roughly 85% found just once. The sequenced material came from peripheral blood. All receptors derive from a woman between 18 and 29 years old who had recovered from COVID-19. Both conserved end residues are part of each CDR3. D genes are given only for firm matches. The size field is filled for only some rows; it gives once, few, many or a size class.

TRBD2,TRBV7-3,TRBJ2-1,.,CASSLFNGRSYNEQFF,TGTGCCAGCAGCTTATTTAACGGGAGGTCCTACAATGAGCAGTTCTTC
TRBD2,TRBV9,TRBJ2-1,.,CASSDGTSGRAYNEQFF,TGTGCCAGCAGCGATGGGACTAGCGGGAGAGCCTACAATGAGCAGTTCTTC
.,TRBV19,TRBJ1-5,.,CASADRSNQPQHF,TGTGCCAGCGCGGACAGAAGCAATCAGCCCCAGCATTTT
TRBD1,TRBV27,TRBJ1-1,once,CASSAGTANTEAFF,TGTGCCAGCAGCGCTGGGACAGCGAACACTGAAGCTTTCTTT
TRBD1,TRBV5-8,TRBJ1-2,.,CASSAIPGTGSYGYTF,TGTGCCAGCAGCGCCATCCCCGGGACAGGAAGCTATGGCTACACCTTC
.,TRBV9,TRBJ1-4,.,CASSGGAVGTNEKLFF,TGTGCCAGCAGCGGCGGGGCAGTAGGAACTAATGAAAAACTGTTTTTT
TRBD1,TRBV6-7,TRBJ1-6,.,CASSQGGAAGQGVSPLHF,TGTGCCAGCAGTCAAGGGGGGGCTGCGGGACAGGGGGTTTCACCCCTCCACTTT
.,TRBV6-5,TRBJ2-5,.,CATSTGLETQYF,TGTGCCACGTCGACAGGCTTGGAGACCCAGTACTTC
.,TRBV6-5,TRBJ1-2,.,CASRPTDRFYGYTF,TGTGCCAGCAGACCCACTGACAGATTCTATGGCTACACCTTC
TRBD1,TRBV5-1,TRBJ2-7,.,CASSLGDRSGEQYF,TGCGCCAGCAGCTTGGGGGACAGGTCGGGCGAGCAGTACTTC
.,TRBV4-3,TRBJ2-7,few,CASSQAETHYEQYF,TGCGCCAGCAGCCAAGCGGAGACTCACTACGAGCAGTACTTC
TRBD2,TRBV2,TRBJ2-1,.,CASSYGTSGRASQDEQFF,TGTGCCAGCAGTTACGGGACTAGCGGGAGGGCCAGTCAAGATGAGCAGTTCTTC
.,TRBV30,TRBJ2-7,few,CAWRSGTMVYF,TGTGCCTGGAGATCCGGAACTATGGTATACTTC
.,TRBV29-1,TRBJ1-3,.,CSGYRTGGNTIYF,TGCAGCGGCTATAGAACGGGAGGAAACACCATATATTTT
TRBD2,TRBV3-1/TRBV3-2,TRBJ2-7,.,CASSFLAGGGYEQYF,TGTGCCAGCAGCTTCCTAGCGGGGGGAGGCTACGAGCAGTACTTC
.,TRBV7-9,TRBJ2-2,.,CASKERGAGELFF,TGTGCCAGCAAGGAAAGGGGCGCCGGGGAGCTGTTTTTT
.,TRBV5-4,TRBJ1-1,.,CASSSGWRTLSEAFF,TGTGCCAGCAGTTCCGGGTGGAGGACTCTCAGTGAAGCTTTCTTT
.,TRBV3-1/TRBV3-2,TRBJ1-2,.,CASSPRLGIDGYTF,TGTGCCAGCAGCCCCCGACTCGGAATAGATGGCTACACCTTC
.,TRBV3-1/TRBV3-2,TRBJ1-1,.,CASSHDGHDEAFF,TGTGCCAGCAGCCATGATGGACATGATGAAGCTTTCTTT
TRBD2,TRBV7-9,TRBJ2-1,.,CASSPTSGTPNEQFF,TGTGCCAGCAGCCCGACTAGCGGGACCCCTAATGAGCAGTTCTTC
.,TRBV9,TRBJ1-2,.,CASSVTTGYGYTF,TGTGCCAGCAGCGTTACGACAGGCTATGGCTACACCTTC
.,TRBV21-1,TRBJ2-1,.,CASKGLAGTRIVPEQFF,TGTGCCAGCAAAGGCCTAGCGGGAACCAGGATTGTACCTGAGCAGTTCTTC
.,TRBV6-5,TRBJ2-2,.,CASTVGPNTGELFF,TGTGCCAGCACCGTGGGCCCGAACACCGGGGAGCTGTTTTTT
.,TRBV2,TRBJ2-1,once,CASSEAGLSYNEQFF,TGTGCCAGCAGTGAAGCTGGACTTTCCTACAATGAGCAGTTCTTC
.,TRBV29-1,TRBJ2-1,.,CSVVGPYNEQFF,TGCAGCGTTGTGGGCCCCTACAATGAGCAGTTCTTC
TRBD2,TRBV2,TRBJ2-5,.,CASSGEGLAGGTQYF,TGTGCCAGCAGTGGGGAGGGACTAGCGGGTGGGACCCAGTACTTC
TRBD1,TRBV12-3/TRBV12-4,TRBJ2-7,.,CASTTDRVSEQYF,TGTGCCAGCACCACCGACAGGGTAAGCGAGCAGTACTTC
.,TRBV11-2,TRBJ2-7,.,CASSQTGSSYEQYF,TGTGCCAGCAGCCAGACAGGCTCTTCCTACGAGCAGTACTTC
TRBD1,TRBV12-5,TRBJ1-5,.,CASGLGTGGVPQHF,TGTGCTAGTGGCCTCGGGACAGGGGGAGTGCCCCAGCATTTT
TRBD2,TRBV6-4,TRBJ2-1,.,CASSERASGYNEQFF,TGTGCCAGCAGTGAGAGGGCTAGCGGTTACAATGAGCAGTTCTTC
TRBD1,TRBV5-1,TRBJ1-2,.,CASSPVDRVDYTF,TGCGCCAGCAGCCCCGTCGACAGGGTGGACTACACCTTC
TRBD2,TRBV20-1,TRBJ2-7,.,CSASHAGALGGNEQYF,TGCAGTGCTAGTCACGCGGGAGCCCTTGGGGGAAACGAGCAGTACTTC
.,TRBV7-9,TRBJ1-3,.,CASSLEVQLSGNTIYF,TGTGCCAGCAGCTTAGAAGTACAGCTCTCTGGAAACACCATATATTTT
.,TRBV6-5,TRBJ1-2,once,CASSLGPLRGYTF,TGTGCCAGCAGTTTGGGGCCGTTACGGGGCTACACCTTC
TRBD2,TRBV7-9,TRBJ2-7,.,CASSLLAGALPDEHEQYF,TGTGCCAGCAGCTTACTAGCGGGAGCTTTACCAGACGAGCACGAGCAGTACTTC
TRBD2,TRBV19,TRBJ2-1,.,CASSRLGLAGLYNEQFF,TGTGCCAGTAGTAGATTAGGACTAGCGGGGCTGTACAATGAGCAGTTCTTC